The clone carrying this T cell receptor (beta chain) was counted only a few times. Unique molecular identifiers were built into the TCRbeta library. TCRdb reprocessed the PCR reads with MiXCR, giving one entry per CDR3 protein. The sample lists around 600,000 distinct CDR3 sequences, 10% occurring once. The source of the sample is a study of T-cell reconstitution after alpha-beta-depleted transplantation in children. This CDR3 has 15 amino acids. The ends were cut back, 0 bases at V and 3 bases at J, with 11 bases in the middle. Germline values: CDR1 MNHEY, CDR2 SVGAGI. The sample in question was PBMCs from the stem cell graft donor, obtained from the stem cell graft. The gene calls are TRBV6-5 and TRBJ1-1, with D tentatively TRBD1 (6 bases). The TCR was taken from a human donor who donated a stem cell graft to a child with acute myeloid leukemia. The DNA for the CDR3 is TGTGCCAGCAGTTACTCAACAGGGATGTACACTGAAGCTTTCTTT. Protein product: CASSYSTGMYTEAFF.